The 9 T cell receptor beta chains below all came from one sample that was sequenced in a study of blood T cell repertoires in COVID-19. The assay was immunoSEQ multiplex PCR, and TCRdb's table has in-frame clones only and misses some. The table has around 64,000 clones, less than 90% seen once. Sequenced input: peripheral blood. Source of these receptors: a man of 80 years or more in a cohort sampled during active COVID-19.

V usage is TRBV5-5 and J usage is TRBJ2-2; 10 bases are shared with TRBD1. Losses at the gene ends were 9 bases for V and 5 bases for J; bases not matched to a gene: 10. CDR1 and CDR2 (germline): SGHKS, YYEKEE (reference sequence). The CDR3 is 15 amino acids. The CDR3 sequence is CANRSGTGVTGELFF. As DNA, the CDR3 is TGTGCCAACAGGTCCGGGACAGGGGTTACCGGGGAGCTGTTTTTT.

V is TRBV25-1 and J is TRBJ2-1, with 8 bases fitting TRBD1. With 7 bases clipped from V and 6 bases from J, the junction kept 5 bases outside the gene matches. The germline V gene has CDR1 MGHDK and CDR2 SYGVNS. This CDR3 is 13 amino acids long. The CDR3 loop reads CASTAGGINEQFF. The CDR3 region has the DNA TGTGCCAGCACAGCAGGGGGCATCAATGAGCAGTTCTTC.

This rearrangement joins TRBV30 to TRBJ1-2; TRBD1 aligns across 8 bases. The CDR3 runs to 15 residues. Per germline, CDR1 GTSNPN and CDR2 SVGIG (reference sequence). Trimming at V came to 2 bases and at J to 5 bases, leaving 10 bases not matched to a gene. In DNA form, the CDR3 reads TGTGCCTGGAGTCTAGGGCAGGGGGCATGGTATGGCTACACCTTC. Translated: CAWSLGQGAWYGYTF.

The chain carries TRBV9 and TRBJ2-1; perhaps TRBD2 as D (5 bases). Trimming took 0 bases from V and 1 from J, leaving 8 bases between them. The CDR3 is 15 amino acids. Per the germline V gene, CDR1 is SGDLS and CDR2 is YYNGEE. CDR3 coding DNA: TGTGCCAGCAGCGTAGAACTAGGTTCCTACAATGAGCAGTTCTTC. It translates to CASSVELGSYNEQFF.

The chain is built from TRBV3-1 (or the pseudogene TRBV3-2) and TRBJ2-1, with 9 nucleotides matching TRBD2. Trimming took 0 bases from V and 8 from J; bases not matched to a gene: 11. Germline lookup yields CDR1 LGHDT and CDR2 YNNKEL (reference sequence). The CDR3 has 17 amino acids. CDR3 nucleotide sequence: TGTGCCAGCAGCCAAGAAGGGCGGGAGGGCCTTCGGGATGAGCAGTTCTTC. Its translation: CASSQEGREGLRDEQFF.

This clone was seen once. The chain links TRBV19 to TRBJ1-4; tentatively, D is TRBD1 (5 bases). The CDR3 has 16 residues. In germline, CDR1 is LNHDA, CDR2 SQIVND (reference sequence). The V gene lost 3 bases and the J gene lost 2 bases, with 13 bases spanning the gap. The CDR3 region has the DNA TGTGCCAGTAGTATTCGGCCAGGGTGGACTAATGAAAAACTGTTTTTT. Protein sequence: CASSIRPGWTNEKLFF. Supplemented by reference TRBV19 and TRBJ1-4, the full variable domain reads DGGITQSPKYLFRKEGQNVTLSCEQNLNHDAMYWYRQDPGQGLRLIYYSQIVNDFQKGDIAEGYSVSREKKESFPLTVTSAQKNPTAFYLCASSIRPGWTNEKLFFGSGTQLSVL.

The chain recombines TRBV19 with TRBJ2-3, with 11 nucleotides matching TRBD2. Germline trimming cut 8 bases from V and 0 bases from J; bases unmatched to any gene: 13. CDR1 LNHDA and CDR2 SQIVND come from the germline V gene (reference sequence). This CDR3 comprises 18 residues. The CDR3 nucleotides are TGTGCCAGTCAGGACAGGGCGCTAGCGGGGGGCAGCACAGATACGCAGTATTTT. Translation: CASQDRALAGGSTDTQYF.

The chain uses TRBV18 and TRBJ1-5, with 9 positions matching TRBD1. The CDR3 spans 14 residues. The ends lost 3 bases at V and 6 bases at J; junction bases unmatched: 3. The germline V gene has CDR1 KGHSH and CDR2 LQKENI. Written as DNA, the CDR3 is TGTGCCAGCTCACCGGGACAGGGAGCTCAGCCCCAGCATTTT. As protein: CASSPGQGAQPQHF.

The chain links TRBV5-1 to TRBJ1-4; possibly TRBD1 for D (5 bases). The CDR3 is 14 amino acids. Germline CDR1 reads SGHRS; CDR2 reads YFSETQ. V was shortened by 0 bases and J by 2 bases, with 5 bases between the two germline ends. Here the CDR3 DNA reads TGCGCCAGCAGCTTGGGACAGACTAATGAAAAACTGTTTTTT. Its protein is CASSLGQTNEKLFF.